These T cell receptor beta chains were read from a single sample in a study of cytomegalovirus exposure and HLA in healthy donors. Clones were sequenced by immunoSEQ multiplex PCR, and TCRdb holds only the in-frame ones, with some missing. The sample carries 250,000 to 350,000 clones, 75% to 90% recorded once. Specimen: PBMCs. The source is a man in his forties or fifties in good health and CMV-seropositive. CDR3s include the opening cysteine and the closing phenylalanine or tryptophan. Each record gives: D gene, J gene, V gene, clone size, CDR3 protein, CDR3 DNA. A D gene is named only where the DNA matches it firmly. Expanded clones are given a class, and other clones once, few, many or no size at all.

TRBD2 TRBJ2-1 TRBV5-8 NA CASSLPPGLAGNNEQFF TGTGCCAGCAGCTTGCCTCCGGGACTAGCGGGAAACAATGAGCAGTTCTTC
NA TRBJ1-2 TRBV7-3 NA CASSLGYANGYTF TGTGCCAGCAGCTTAGGTTACGCGAATGGCTACACCTTC
NA TRBJ1-1 TRBV7-9 NA CASSSSVMNTEAFF TGTGCCAGCAGCTCCTCAGTGATGAACACTGAAGCTTTCTTT
TRBD1 TRBJ2-3 TRBV9 NA CASSVQGADTQYF TGTGCCAGCAGCGTCCAGGGGGCAGATACGCAGTATTTT
NA TRBJ1-1 TRBV6-5 NA CASSYSGTQAEAFF TGTGCCAGCAGTTACTCAGGGACTCAAGCTGAAGCTTTCTTT
NA TRBJ2-1 TRBV7-9 NA CASSFGVWEQFF TGTGCCAGCAGCTTTGGAGTTTGGGAGCAGTTCTTC
NA TRBJ1-2 TRBV2 NA CASTTQGTGDGYTF TGTGCCAGCACCACCCAAGGGACGGGAGATGGCTACACCTTC
NA TRBJ2-3 TRBV5-6 NA CASSLWAQPSSTDTQYF TGTGCCAGCAGCTTGTGGGCGCAACCAAGTAGCACAGATACGCAGTATTTT
TRBD1 TRBJ2-2 TRBV7-2 once CASSPYQGGTGGTGELFF TGTGCCAGCAGCCCGTATCAAGGGGGGACAGGGGGCACCGGGGAGCTGTTTTTT
NA TRBJ1-6 TRBV4-1 once CASSQGPGVRSPLHF TGCGCCAGCAGCCAGGGGCCGGGCGTGAGGTCACCCCTCCACTTT
TRBD1 TRBJ2-2 TRBV4-3 NA CASSQGQVNTGELFF TGCGCCAGCAGCCAGGGACAGGTGAACACCGGGGAGCTGTTTTTT
NA TRBJ2-1 TRBV28 NA CASSPIISSYNEQFF TGTGCCAGCAGTCCAATCATTAGCTCCTACAATGAGCAGTTCTTC
NA TRBJ2-5 TRBV7-9 NA CASSPPQGRKAQYF TGTGCCAGCAGCCCACCACAGGGAAGGAAGGCCCAGTACTTC
TRBD1 TRBJ2-5 TRBV14 NA CASSQGTGGRGETQYF TGTGCCAGCAGCCAAGGGACAGGGGGAAGGGGAGAGACCCAGTACTTC
NA TRBJ2-3 TRBV5-1 NA CASSLGGTSTDTQYF TGCGCCAGCAGCTTGGGAGGGACTAGCACAGATACGCAGTATTTT
NA TRBJ2-1 TRBV6-5 NA CASIKRYNEQFF TGTGCCAGCATCAAGCGGTACAATGAGCAGTTCTTC
NA TRBJ1-1 TRBV6-5 few CASSYQGRDTEAFF TGTGCCAGCAGTTACCAGGGGAGAGACACTGAAGCTTTCTTT
TRBD1 TRBJ2-7 TRBV10-3 few CAIMGDSYEQYF TGTGCCATCATGGGGGACAGCTACGAGCAGTACTTC
TRBD1 TRBJ2-7 TRBV6-1 NA CASSVMGTDAYEQYF TGTGCCAGCAGCGTAATGGGGACAGATGCCTACGAGCAGTACTTC
TRBD1 TRBJ2-7 TRBV6-5 NA CASGTGPYSYEQYF TGTGCCAGCGGGACAGGGCCCTACTCCTACGAGCAGTACTTC
TRBD2 TRBJ2-1 TRBV6-1 NA CASRLAGVKNEQFF TGTGCCAGCAGACTAGCGGGAGTTAAGAATGAGCAGTTCTTC
TRBD2 TRBJ2-7 TRBV9 NA CASSPTTSGWGEQYF TGTGCCAGCAGCCCCACGACTAGCGGGTGGGGGGAGCAGTACTTC
TRBD1 TRBJ1-1 TRBV28 NA CASTWDRPSEAFF TGTGCCAGCACTTGGGACAGGCCCTCTGAAGCTTTCTTT
TRBD1 TRBJ1-4 TRBV28 NA CASSLSDRAFYEKLFF TGTGCCAGCAGCCTCTCGGACAGGGCCTTTTATGAAAAACTGTTTTTT
TRBD2 TRBJ2-3 TRBV6-4 NA CASSEREGRTDTQYF TGTGCCAGCAGTGAGCGGGAGGGCCGTACAGATACGCAGTATTTT
NA TRBJ2-7 TRBV6-1 NA CASSHPGIFYEQYF TGTGCCAGCAGCCATCCCGGGATATTCTACGAGCAGTACTTC
TRBD1 TRBJ2-2 TRBV18 once CASSLGQGANTGELFF TGTGCCAGCTCATTGGGACAGGGGGCGAACACCGGGGAGCTGTTTTTT
NA TRBJ2-3 TRBV6-5 NA CASSPQREADTQYF TGTGCCAGCAGTCCTCAAAGGGAGGCAGATACGCAGTATTTT
NA TRBJ1-1 TRBV5-5 NA CASSHPQGEAFF TGTGCCAGCAGCCATCCACAGGGTGAAGCTTTCTTT
NA TRBJ2-7 TRBV28 NA CASSFPLYEQYF TGTGCCAGCAGTTTCCCCCTCTACGAGCAGTACTTC
NA TRBJ1-1 TRBV19 few CASSFDTEAFF TGTGCCAGTAGTTTCGACACTGAAGCTTTCTTT
TRBD2 TRBJ2-7 TRBV18 NA CASSPSSGSDEQYF TGTGCCAGCTCACCATCCAGCGGGAGCGACGAGCAGTACTTC
TRBD1 TRBJ1-5 TRBV27 NA CASSLGTGMNQPQHF TGTGCCAGCAGTTTAGGGACAGGGATGAATCAGCCCCAGCATTTT
NA TRBJ2-1 TRBV20-1 once CSASYNEQFF TGCAGTGCTTCGTACAATGAGCAGTTCTTC
TRBD2 TRBJ2-3 TRBV4-2 NA CASSPAGTSGGGNTQYF TGTGCCAGCAGCCCGGCGGGGACTAGCGGGGGGGGGAATACGCAGTATTTT
TRBD2 TRBJ2-1 TRBV2 NA CASRQGVAGAYNEQFF TGTGCCAGCAGACAAGGAGTAGCGGGGGCCTACAATGAGCAGTTCTTC
NA TRBJ2-7 TRBV7-2 once CASSLRGSSHEQYF TGTGCCAGCAGCTTAAGAGGGAGCTCCCACGAGCAGTACTTC
TRBD2 TRBJ2-1 TRBV18 NA CASSTLAGGNEQFF TGTGCCAGCTCAACCCTAGCGGGAGGTAATGAGCAGTTCTTC
NA TRBJ2-7 TRBV28 NA CASSPHESYEQYF TGTGCCAGCAGTCCCCATGAGTCCTACGAGCAGTACTTC
TRBD1 TRBJ2-7 TRBV27 NA CASSLQGEYEQYF TGTGCCAGCAGTTTACAGGGGGAATACGAGCAGTACTTC
NA TRBJ1-1 TRBV18 NA CASSPDTINTEAFF TGTGCCAGCTCACCAGATACTATTAACACTGAAGCTTTCTTT
TRBD1 TRBJ1-4 TRBV7-9 NA CASSAGTGGEANEKLFF TGTGCCAGCAGCGCCGGGACAGGGGGCGAAGCTAATGAAAAACTGTTTTTT
NA TRBJ1-5 TRBV28 NA CASSLWRDVGGDQPQHF TGTGCCAGCAGTTTATGGCGGGACGTCGGTGGAGACCAGCCCCAGCATTTT
NA TRBJ1-4 TRBV29-1 NA CSVEGATNEKLFF TGCAGCGTTGAAGGAGCAACTAATGAAAAACTGTTTTTT
NA TRBJ2-1 TRBV11-2 once CASSLVESSYNEQFF TGTGCCAGCAGCTTAGTCGAGAGCTCCTACAATGAGCAGTTCTTC
TRBD1 TRBJ1-2 TRBV6-1 NA CASTGTGGYGYTF TGTGCCAGCACCGGGACAGGGGGCTATGGCTACACCTTC
TRBD2 TRBJ2-7 TRBV4-2 few CASSQPLAGGSEQYF TGTGCCAGCAGCCAACCTCTAGCGGGAGGATCCGAGCAGTACTTC
TRBD2 TRBJ2-3 TRBV28 NA CASSPPRLAGARTDTQYF TGTGCCAGCAGTCCCCCCCGACTAGCGGGAGCACGCACAGATACGCAGTATTTT
TRBD1 TRBJ2-1 TRBV19 NA CASSIGTGINEQFF TGTGCCAGTAGTATAGGGACAGGTATCAATGAGCAGTTCTTC
NA TRBJ2-1 TRBV9 once CASSGMTAYSYNEQFF TGTGCCAGCAGCGGGATGACTGCCTACTCCTACAATGAGCAGTTCTTC
TRBD2 TRBJ2-1 TRBV5-4 NA CASSLKRERAYNEQFF TGTGCCAGCAGCTTGAAGCGGGAGCGGGCCTACAATGAGCAGTTCTTC
NA TRBJ2-6 TRBV28 NA CASSSPAGANVLTF TGTGCCAGCAGTTCCCCGGCTGGGGCCAACGTCCTGACTTTC
TRBD1 TRBJ2-2 TRBV18 few CASSPGQGGNTGELFF TGTGCCAGCTCACCAGGACAGGGGGGTAACACCGGGGAGCTGTTTTTT
NA TRBJ2-7 TRBV19 NA CASSIAAPSYEQYF TGTGCCAGTAGTATCGCGGCACCCTCCTACGAGCAGTACTTC
NA TRBJ2-1 TRBV7-3 NA CASSLTGGRYNEQFF TGTGCCAGCAGCTTAACGGGGGGACGATACAATGAGCAGTTCTTC